What follows are 30 T cell receptor beta chains derived from one specimen sequenced in a study of blood T cells in healthy people across ages. Through a sample-barcoded 5' primer and a J-beta primer mix, a second PCR was run for about 7 to 12 cycles. Each CDR3 protein is one row after TCRdb ran MiXCR on the 5' RACE reads. Among 1.5 million to 2 million distinct CDR3 sequences, about 35% were seen once, and the ten largest hold around 11%. The material sequenced was blood. Receptors were obtained from a woman aged 30 to 39 in good health.

This sequence joins TRBV10-3 and TRBJ2-6, with a tentative D call TRBD1 (5 bases). Trimming shortened V by 4 bases and J by 2 bases, and 12 bases separated the two germline ends. The CDR3 has 16 residues. Germline values: CDR1 ENHRY, CDR2 SYGVKD. The CDR3 reads CAISGTNQAGANVLTF. The CDR3 coding sequence is TGTGCCATCAGTGGGACAAATCAGGCTGGGGCCAACGTCCTGACTTTC.

Comment on this clonotype: An end of the junction does not agree with germline; a read error may underlie this. The chain employs TRBV4-2 and TRBJ1-6, with D perhaps TRBD1 (6 bases). Germline CDR1 LGHNA, CDR2 YNFKEQ. The CDR3 is made up of 17 amino acids. The CDR3 DNA reads TGTGCCAGCAGCCAAGATCCGGACAGCCACTATGATTCACCCCTCCACTTT. Encoded protein: CASSQDPDSHYDSPLHF.

This clonotype has a single count. The junction does not match germline at one end; this may be a read error. V usage is TRBV6-1 and J usage is TRBJ2-1, with 8 bases identical to TRBD1. The CDR3 is 13 residues long. In germline, CDR1 is MNHNS, CDR2 SASEGT. Here the CDR3 DNA reads TGTGCCGGCAGGAACGGACAGGGCAATGAGCAGTTCTTC. Amino acid sequence: CAGRNGQGNEQFF.

This rearrangement joins TRBV12-3 or TRBV12-4 to TRBJ1-1; D not certain. This CDR3 is 13 amino acids long. Trimming pared 3 bases from V and 3 bases from J, leaving 8 bases between. CDR3 sequence: CASSFGRHTEAFF. In DNA, the CDR3 is TGTGCCAGCAGTTTTGGTAGGCACACTGAAGCTTTCTTT.

This clonotype was seen only a few times. V gene TRBV5-1 combines with J gene TRBJ2-5, with 7 bases fitting TRBD2. The CDR3 has 15 residues. Germline V gives CDR1 SGHRS, CDR2 YFSETQ. V lost 5 bases, J lost 2 bases, and 9 bases stayed unmatched. Here the CDR3 reads CASSSTLAEQETQYF. The CDR3 region has the DNA TGCGCCAGCAGTTCAACTCTAGCGGAGCAAGAGACCCAGTACTTC.

This clonotype appeared a few times. The V call is TRBV19, the J call TRBJ2-7, with no clear D. The CDR3 contains 16 residues. The V gene's germline CDR1 is LNHDA and CDR2 SQIVND (reference sequence). V lost 5 bases, J lost 5 bases, and 22 bases lay in between. DNA for the CDR3: TGTGCCAGTAGTCGACCGGGCGACCGCTCTAGGCACGAGCAGTACTTC. This sequence encodes CASSRPGDRSRHEQYF.

This clonotype was counted a few times. V usage is TRBV20-1 and J usage is TRBJ1-5; the match to TRBD1 covers 8 bases. V trimming: 3 bases; J trimming: 6 bases; junction bases outside the gene matches: 10. CDR3 length: 15 residues. In germline, CDR1 is DFQATT, CDR2 SNEGSKA (reference sequence). CDR3 loop: CSARGLTGGGQPQHF. The CDR3 DNA sequence: TGCAGTGCTAGGGGCTTAACAGGGGGGGGTCAGCCCCAGCATTTT.

The chain employs TRBV9 and TRBJ2-1, with 9 bases fitting TRBD2. The CDR3 sequence is 17 residues long. V trimming: 2 bases; J trimming: 1 base; junction bases outside the gene matches: 7. Germline V lookup: CDR1 SGDLS, CDR2 YYNGEE. The CDR3 loop reads CASSVPPGLASYNEQFF. CDR3 nucleotide sequence: TGTGCCAGCAGCGTTCCGCCGGGACTAGCATCCTACAATGAGCAGTTCTTC.

This clonotype was seen only a few times. The chain links TRBV2 to TRBJ1-1, with 7 bases matching TRBD1. This CDR3 has 15 amino acids. The V segment lost 5 bases and the J segment 4 bases; nucleotides outside the gene matches: 10. The germline V gene has CDR1 SNHLY and CDR2 FYNNEI. The CDR3 region is CASSKTGSLSTEAFF. CDR3 coding DNA: TGTGCCAGCAGTAAGACAGGGTCCCTGAGCACTGAAGCTTTCTTT.

This chain uses TRBV7-9 with TRBJ2-4; 9 bases fit TRBD2. CDR1 SEHNR and CDR2 FQNEAQ come from the germline V gene (reference sequence). V gave up 5 bases and J gave up 13 bases; unmatched junction bases: 15. The CDR3 runs 15 residues. CDR3 bases: TGTGCCAGCAGCCCCCCGAGCGGGGGGTTCAATGAGCAGTACTTC. This sequence encodes CASSPPSGGFNEQYF.

This clonotype showed up many times. The chain employs TRBV10-3 and TRBJ2-7; D may be TRBD1 (5 bases). In germline, CDR1 is ENHRY, CDR2 SYGVKD. Trimming cost V 5 bases and J 1 base, with 12 bases left between them. The CDR3 runs to 14 residues. CDR3 residues: CAISWGQTSYEQYF. CDR3 in DNA: TGTGCCATCAGTTGGGGCCAGACTTCCTACGAGCAGTACTTC.

Concerning this clonotype itself: Germline is not matched at one junction end, which may reflect a read error. The V call is TRBV3-1, the J call TRBJ2-3, with D possibly matching TRBD2 (5 bases). This CDR3 spans 13 amino acids. The germline V gene encodes CDR1 LGHDT and CDR2 YNNKEL (reference sequence). CDR3 region: CASTQMGRDTQYF. The CDR3, as DNA: TGTGCCAGCACCCAAATGGGGAGAGATACGCAGTATTTT.

The chain recombines TRBV20-1 with TRBJ1-2; tentatively, D is TRBD1 (5 bases). The CDR3 runs 14 residues. Trimming removed 0 bases at V and 7 bases at J, with 15 bases between. Looked up from germline, CDR1 is DFQATT and CDR2 is SNEGSKA (reference sequence). In nucleotides, the CDR3 is TGCAGTGCTAGAGATATTCGGGGGAGCGGTGGCTACACCTTC. Translated: CSARDIRGSGGYTF.

The rearrangement uses TRBV21-1 and TRBJ2-7; the table's D call, TRBD2, has no DNA check behind it. TRBV21-1 is a pseudogene locus. This CDR3 has 16 amino acids. CDR3 nucleotide sequence: TGTGCCAGCAGCCCCACTAGCGGGGGGAGCTCCTACGAGCAGTACTTC. This sequence encodes CASSPTSGGSSYEQYF.

The CDR3 spells CASSPSPYYRDGDLYEQYF. The CDR3, as DNA: TGTGCCAGCAGCCCGTCTCCTTATTACCGGGACGGGGATCTCTACGAGCAGTACTTC. The genes are TRBV3-1 and TRBJ2-4, with D tentatively TRBD1 or TRBD2 (5 bases each). Matching the DNA end better, TRBJ2-7 makes the J call doubtful. The germline CDR1 and CDR2 sequences are LGHDT and YNNKEL (reference sequence). CDR3 length equals 19 residues.

Concerning this clonotype itself: With a much larger clone just one base away, this may be a read error. This chain connects TRBV5-1 to TRBJ2-5; tentatively, D is TRBD1 or TRBD2 (6 bases each). CDR1 is SGHRS, CDR2 YFSETQ, per germline. The V end was cut by 2 bases, the J end by 7 bases, with 21 bases between. The CDR3 sequence is 16 residues long. CDR3 region: CASSFNLQGRGGTQYF. The CDR3, as DNA: TGCGCCAGCAGCTTCAATCTACAGGGACGGGGAGGGACCCAGTACTTC.

This clonotype has more than one count but fewer than ten. The genes are TRBV12-3 or TRBV12-4 and TRBJ1-2; D is possibly TRBD1 (5 bases). The CDR3 is made up of 15 amino acids. Trimming left V 6 bases short and J 5 bases short, with 19 bases between. This chain's CDR3 is CASSLQAGNMYGYTF. The CDR3 DNA sequence: TGTGCCAGCAGCCTCCAGGCAGGGAACATGTATGGCTACACCTTC.

This clonotype was seen ten or more times. V is TRBV4-2 and J is TRBJ2-7; TRBD2 is a possible D gene (6 bases). This CDR3 is built from 14 residues. V dropped 4 bases and J dropped 2 bases, with 12 bases sitting between them. From germline, CDR1 is LGHNA and CDR2 YNFKEQ. The CDR3 DNA sequence: TGTGCCAGCAGCCCCTCCCCGGGGGCCTACGAGCAGTACTTC. It codes for CASSPSPGAYEQYF.

The rearrangement joins TRBV20-1 to TRBJ1-5, with D uncertain. V lost 3 bases and J lost 0, with 9 bases in between. From germline, CDR1 is DFQATT and CDR2 SNEGSKA (reference sequence). The CDR3 has 14 residues. This chain's CDR3 is CSARSRPSNQPQHF. DNA of the CDR3: TGCAGTGCTAGGTCAAGGCCTAGCAATCAGCCCCAGCATTTT.

This clonotype was seen a few times. The genes are TRBV5-5 and TRBJ2-7, with D maybe TRBD2 (6 bases). The CDR3 sequence is 13 residues long. The V end lost 4 bases, the J end lost 5 bases, and 13 bases lay between the germline ends. Germline V gene sequence: CDR1 SGHKS, CDR2 YYEKEE (reference sequence). CDR3 in DNA: TGTGCCAGCAGCCAACGGGAGATCCACGAGCAGTACTTC. Protein: CASSQREIHEQYF.

The chain uses TRBV6-1 and TRBJ1-5, with unresolved D. Germline-derived CDR1 and CDR2 are MNHNS and SASEGT. There are 15 residues in the CDR3. Trimming removed 2 bases from V and 2 bases from J, with 10 bases in between. In DNA form, the CDR3 reads TGTGCCAGCAGTGAATACGTCGTTGGCAATCAGCCCCAGCATTTT. Translated: CASSEYVVGNQPQHF.

The V and J genes are TRBV11-1 and TRBJ2-1, with 7 nucleotides matching TRBD1. The CDR3 extends over 17 amino acids. Germline V gene sequence: CDR1 SGHAT, CDR2 FQDESV (reference sequence). V was clipped by 3 bases and J by 0 bases; unmatched bases: 8. In DNA form, the CDR3 reads TGTGCCAGCAGCTTCGGTCTGAGGGGGCGCTCCTACAATGAGCAGTTCTTC. Translated, it gives CASSFGLRGRSYNEQFF.

The V gene is TRBV20-1, the J gene TRBJ2-7, with 8 bases lining up with TRBD1. The J segment lost 7 bases and the V segment lost 1 base, leaving 9 bases of the junction unmatched. The CDR3 runs 14 residues. Germline V gene data show CDR1 as DFQATT and CDR2 as SNEGSKA (reference sequence). In DNA form, the CDR3 reads TGCAGTGCTAGAGGGGTACAGGGGGTCGGGGAGCAGTACTTC. As protein: CSARGVQGVGEQYF.

This chain uses TRBV11-3 with TRBJ2-5, with a weak D call TRBD1 (5 bases). With 5 bases removed from V and 11 bases from J, the gap between germline ends came to 24 bases. The germline V gene has CDR1 SGHNT and CDR2 YENEEA. This CDR3 comprises 15 residues. In DNA form, the CDR3 reads TGTGCCAGCAGCCCTAGATCCCAGGGCAGCAATGAGCAGTACTTC. Residues: CASSPRSQGSNEQYF.

This chain uses TRBV2 with TRBJ2-1; D not resolved. The V gene's germline CDR1 is SNHLY and CDR2 FYNNEI. The CDR3 is made up of 14 amino acids. Trimming took 3 bases from V and 0 from J, leaving 6 bases between them. CDR3 sequence reads: CASSDIDSYNEQFF. DNA for the CDR3: TGTGCCAGCAGTGACATTGACTCCTACAATGAGCAGTTCTTC. The full variable domain, in which reference TRBV2 and TRBJ2-1 provide the parts outside the CDR3, is EPEVTQTPSHQVTQMGQEVILRCVPISNHLYFYWYRQILGQKVEFLVSFYNNEISEKSEIFDDQFSVERPDGSNFTLKIRSTKLEDSAMYFCASSDIDSYNEQFFGPGTRLTVL.

As concerns this clonotype: At one end, the junction sequence differs from germline, possibly due to a read error. This chain links TRBV18 with TRBJ2-7; D is undetermined. The CDR3 consists of 12 residues. CDR1 is KGHSH and CDR2 is LQKENI in the germline V gene. In DNA form, the CDR3 reads TGTGCCAACTCAACGACAACTATGGGGCAGTACTTC. This translates into CANSTTTMGQYF.

The genes are TRBV20-1 and TRBJ2-3; 8 bases agree with TRBD2. The CDR3 contains 14 residues. Germline CDR1 DFQATT, CDR2 SNEGSKA (reference sequence). J lost 6 bases, V lost 5 bases, and 10 bases had no gene match. CDR3 region: CSAGGLVGVDTQYF. The CDR3 bases are TGCAGTGCTGGGGGACTAGTAGGAGTCGATACGCAGTATTTT.

This clonotype occurred a few times. V and J are TRBV14 and TRBJ1-3; the D is unclear. V dropped 1 base and J dropped 4 bases, with 8 bases sitting between them. CDR1 and CDR2 (germline): SGHDN, FVKESK. This CDR3 is 14 amino acids long. The CDR3 here is CASSQAGVGNTIYF. The CDR3, as DNA: TGTGCCAGCAGCCAAGCCGGCGTCGGAAACACCATATATTTT.

The rearrangement joins TRBV7-9 to TRBJ2-3, with TRBD1 matching over 8 bases. Trimming at V came to 0 bases and at J to 2 bases, leaving 7 bases not matched to a gene. Germline CDR1 reads SEHNR; CDR2 reads FQNEAQ (reference sequence). This CDR3 has 17 amino acids. CDR3 in amino acids: CASSLARTGRNTDTQYF. The CDR3 DNA reads TGTGCCAGCAGCTTAGCGCGGACAGGGCGAAACACAGATACGCAGTATTTT. The full variable domain, in which reference TRBV7-9 and TRBJ2-3 provide the parts outside the CDR3, is DTGVSQNPRHKITKRGQNVTFRCDPISEHNRLYWYRQTLGQGPEFLTYFQNEAQLEKSRLLSDRFSAERPKGSFSTLEIQRTEQGDSAMYLCASSLARTGRNTDTQYFGPGTRLTVL.

The DNA for the CDR3 is TGTGCCAGCAGTCTCCCGGGGGGCCCAGACTATGGCTACACCTTC. Encoded protein: CASSLPGGPDYGYTF. This chain uses TRBV28 with TRBJ1-2; tentative D call: TRBD1 (6 bases). The CDR3 sequence is 15 residues long. The V gene lost 5 bases and the J gene lost 3 bases, with 16 bases spanning the gap. Per the germline V gene, CDR1 is MDHEN and CDR2 is SYDVKM.